This TCR beta chain was captured by sequencing in a study of shared clonotypes between healthy human individuals. Study-wide results and caveats: Large depth notwithstanding, sorted-subset sequencing proved incomplete by rarefaction. Clonotype sharing among donors, it was expected, would be affected by sequencing depth.

About this clone itself: What it binds is not known.

Here immunoSEQ multiplex PCR was the method, and the copy in TCRdb shows in-frame clones only, minus some. The table records about 2.4 million clones, about 92% of them present only once. This TCR was sampled from a man younger than 35 in good health. The sequencing sample was made of naive CD4+ T cells sorted from blood. As for subset: CD45RA+ positively selected.

The CDR3: CASSWSVYSTDTQYF. Written as DNA, the CDR3 is TGTGCCAGCAGTTGGTCGGTTTATAGCACAGATACGCAGTATTTT. The chain combines TRBV5-5 with TRBJ2-3, with D unresolved. The germline gives CDR1 SGHKS, CDR2 YYEKEE (reference sequence). The V gene lost 5 bases and the J gene lost 0 bases, with 13 bases spanning the gap. This CDR3 spans 15 amino acids.